This TCR beta chain was sequenced in a study of radiotherapy plus CTLA-4 blockade in lung cancer. The V end was cut by 6 bases, the J end by 4 bases, with 6 bases between. Germline CDR1 and CDR2: DFQATT and SNEGSKA (reference sequence). The CDR3 spans 10 residues. Produced via immunoSEQ multiplex PCR; TCRdb's table is partial and in-frame only. The sample has about 73,000 clones, around 87% seen once. This sequence was found in a human donor with non-small cell lung cancer that progressed on radiotherapy plus ipilimumab. The chain joins TRBV20-1 to TRBJ1-2, with D unclear. Sequenced here: peripheral blood, sampled from a patient treated with radiotherapy plus ipilimumab. CDR3 sequence: CSAKFYGYTF. The DNA for the CDR3 is TGCAGTGCCAAATTCTATGGCTACACCTTC.